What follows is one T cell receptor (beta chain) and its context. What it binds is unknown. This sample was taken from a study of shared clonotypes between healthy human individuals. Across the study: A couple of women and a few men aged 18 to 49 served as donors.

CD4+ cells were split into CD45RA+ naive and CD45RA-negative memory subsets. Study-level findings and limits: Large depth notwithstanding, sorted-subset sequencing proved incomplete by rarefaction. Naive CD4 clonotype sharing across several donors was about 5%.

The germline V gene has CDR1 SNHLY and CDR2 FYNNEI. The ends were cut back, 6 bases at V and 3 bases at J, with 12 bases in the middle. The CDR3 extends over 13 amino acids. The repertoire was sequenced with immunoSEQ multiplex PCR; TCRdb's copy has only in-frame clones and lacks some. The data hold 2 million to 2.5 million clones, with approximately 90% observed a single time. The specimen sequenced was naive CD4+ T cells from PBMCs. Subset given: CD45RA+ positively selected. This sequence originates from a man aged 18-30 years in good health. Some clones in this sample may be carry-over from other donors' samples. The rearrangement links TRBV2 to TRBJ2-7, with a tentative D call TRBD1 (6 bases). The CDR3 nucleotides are TGTGCCAGCAGCGAAACAGGGAGCTACGAGCAGTACTTC. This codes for CASSETGSYEQYF.